These 24 T cell receptor beta chains were sequenced from one sample in a study of blood T cell repertoires in COVID-19. Measured with immunoSEQ multiplex PCR; TCRdb has only the in-frame clones, and not every one. The table has about 290,000 clones, nearly 90% seen once. The material sequenced was peripheral blood. Receptor source: a woman under 40 with COVID-19, enrolled during active disease.

This chain joins TRBV29-1 and TRBJ1-4; the D is unclear. CDR1 and CDR2 from the germline V gene are SQVTM and ANQGSEA. Trimming removed 4 bases from V and 8 bases from J, with 14 bases in between. This CDR3 is 13 amino acids long. As DNA, the CDR3 is TGCAGCGTTGTTAGGGAAGCGGGAGAAAAACTGTTTTTT. Encoded protein: CSVVREAGEKLFF.

V gene TRBV27 combines with J gene TRBJ1-1; D is unclear. This CDR3 has 12 amino acids. Deletions cut 6 bases from V and 1 base from J, with 6 bases between. The germline V gene has CDR1 MNHEY and CDR2 SMNVEV (reference sequence). The CDR3 reads CASSPGNTEAFF. CDR3 coding DNA: TGTGCCAGCAGCCCAGGGAACACTGAAGCTTTCTTT.

This clone was recorded a few times. V usage is TRBV5-4 and J usage is TRBJ2-5; TRBD2 agrees at 7 bases. The trim removed 4 bases at V and 5 bases at J, leaving 11 bases unmatched. CDR3 size: 15 residues. Germline lookup yields CDR1 SGHNT and CDR2 YYREEE (reference sequence). The CDR3 region is CASSPGGSGAETQYF. CDR3 DNA sequence: TGTGCCAGCAGCCCAGGAGGGAGCGGGGCGGAGACCCAGTACTTC. Based on the CDR3 plus reference TRBV5-4 and TRBJ2-5, the full variable domain is ETGVTQSPTHLIKTRGQQVTLRCSSQSGHNTVSWYQQALGQGPQFIFQYYREEENGRGNFPPRFSGLQFPNYSSELNVNALELDDSALYLCASSPGGSGAETQYFGPGTRLLVL.

V and J are TRBV7-6 and TRBJ2-3, with D tentatively TRBD2 (6 bases). With 6 bases removed from V and 2 bases from J, the gap between germline ends came to 18 bases. Per the germline V gene, CDR1 is SGHVS and CDR2 is FNYEAQ. CDR3 length: 16 amino acids. Written as DNA, the CDR3 is TGTGCCAGCAGAGACCCTACTCGGGGGTACACAGATACGCAGTATTTT. It yields the protein CASRDPTRGYTDTQYF.

The chain recombines TRBV11-2 with TRBJ2-7; 9 bases align to TRBD2. V shed 4 bases, J shed 7 bases, and the junction held 8 bases outside the gene matches. The CDR3 runs to 14 residues. Germline assignment: CDR1 SGHAT and CDR2 FQNNGV. DNA of the CDR3: TGTGCCAGCAGCTCCGTCGGGACTAGCCGGGAGCAGTACTTC. It yields the protein CASSSVGTSREQYF.

The chain couples TRBV6-5 to TRBJ1-2; tentatively, D is TRBD1 (6 bases). The CDR3 length is 15 residues. Germline V gene lookup returns CDR1 MNHEY and CDR2 SVGAGI. V lost 5 bases, J lost 4 bases, and 17 bases lay in between. CDR3 region: CASSLTAGDPYGYTF. In nucleotides, the CDR3 is TGTGCCAGCAGTCTAACCGCAGGGGATCCCTATGGCTACACCTTC.

The genes are TRBV11-2 and TRBJ2-5; 7 bases match TRBD1. Per germline, CDR1 SGHAT and CDR2 FQNNGV. The CDR3 runs 14 residues. With 3 bases clipped from V and 1 base from J, the junction kept 2 bases outside the gene matches. CDR3 coding DNA: TGTGCCAGCAGCTTGACAGGGCCCCAAGAGACCCAGTACTTC. This codes for CASSLTGPQETQYF.

The V and J genes are TRBV28 and TRBJ2-7; TRBD1 is a possible D gene (5 bases). V was clipped by 0 bases and J by 2 bases, with 11 bases between them. Germline CDR1 reads MDHEN; CDR2 reads SYDVKM. The CDR3 contains 15 residues. The CDR3 nucleotides read TGTGCCAGCAGTTTATGGGCAGGGTCCCCCTACGAGCAGTACTTC. It yields the protein CASSLWAGSPYEQYF.

This clone was recorded once. The gene calls are TRBV5-1 and TRBJ1-4, with D unclear. The V gene's germline CDR1 is SGHRS and CDR2 YFSETQ. This CDR3 spans 17 amino acids. V shed 0 bases and J shed 5 bases, with 17 bases lying between them. The CDR3 DNA is TGCGCCAGCAGCTTGGAAGGAGGGTCGAGACGGAATGAAAAACTGTTTTTT. This sequence encodes CASSLEGGSRRNEKLFF.

The rearrangement uses TRBV6-2 or TRBV6-3 and TRBJ2-2; D unclear. The V end was cut by 6 bases, the J end by 9 bases, with 11 bases between. This CDR3 has 12 amino acids. From germline, CDR1 is MNHEY and CDR2 SVGEGT. The CDR3 bases are TGTGCCAGCAGCTCCTCAGTTTGGGAGCTGTTTTTT. Its protein is CASSSSVWELFF.

The chain employs TRBV24-1 and TRBJ2-1; no reliable D call. This CDR3 contains 14 residues. The germline CDR1 and CDR2 sequences are KGHDR and SFDVKD. Trimming cost V 3 bases and J 5 bases, with 10 bases left between them. The CDR3 DNA is TGTGCCACCAGTGATACGGGTAGTGACAATGAGCAGTTCTTC. The encoded protein is CATSDTGSDNEQFF.

The rearrangement joins TRBV19 to TRBJ1-2; possible D gene TRBD1, 6 bases. This CDR3 is 13 amino acids long. Germline V gives CDR1 LNHDA, CDR2 SQIVND (reference sequence). V lost 7 bases, J lost 2 bases, and 11 bases lay in between. The CDR3 DNA follows: TGTGCCAGTATTGCAGGGGAAAACTATGGCTACACCTTC. It translates to CASIAGENYGYTF.

V gene TRBV6-5 combines with J gene TRBJ2-7; the D gene is possibly TRBD1 (7 bases). From germline, CDR1 is MNHEY and CDR2 SVGAGI. Deletions cut 10 bases from V and 0 bases from J, with 16 bases between. This CDR3 has 14 amino acids. In DNA form, the CDR3 reads TGTGCCACCCTAAGGGGGGACAGCTCCTACGAGCAGTACTTC. Translated, it gives CATLRGDSSYEQYF.

This chain links TRBV6-5 with TRBJ1-2; 7 bases fit TRBD1. The V and J ends lost 6 bases and 4 bases, in that order; junction bases with no gene match: 5. From germline, CDR1 is MNHEY and CDR2 SVGAGI. The CDR3 has 13 residues. CDR3 nucleotides: TGTGCCAGCAGGACAGGGATCGGCTATGGCTACACCTTC. Translating it yields CASRTGIGYGYTF.

This rearrangement joins TRBV9 to TRBJ1-3; D is undetermined. The length of the CDR3 is 16 residues. Germline CDR1 reads SGDLS; CDR2 reads YYNGEE. Trimming removed 0 bases from V and 4 bases from J, with 14 bases in between. The CDR3 DNA reads as TGTGCCAGCAGCGTAGGGGTAGGGAGATCGGGAAACACCATATATTTT. It is translated as CASSVGVGRSGNTIYF.

The CDR3 region is CASSLTGPNTEAFF. The CDR3 nucleotides are TGCGCCAGCAGCCTTACAGGACCGAACACTGAAGCTTTCTTT. J is TRBJ1-1 and V is TRBV4-1; D possibly corresponds to TRBD1 (5 bases). Trimming cost V 4 bases and J 1 base, with 10 bases left between them. The CDR3 contains 14 residues. Germline-derived CDR1 and CDR2 are MGHRA and YSYEKL.

This chain connects TRBV19 to TRBJ2-1; 7 nucleotides line up with TRBD1. The J segment lost 9 bases and the V segment lost 8 bases, leaving 10 bases of the junction unmatched. The CDR3 is 13 residues long. CDR1 is LNHDA and CDR2 is SQIVND in the germline V gene (reference sequence). The DNA for the CDR3 is TGTGCCAGTGCCCAGACAGGGAAAGGTGAGCAGTTCTTC. It specifies CASAQTGKGEQFF. The full variable domain, completed using reference TRBV19 and TRBJ2-1, is DGGITQSPKYLFRKEGQNVTLSCEQNLNHDAMYWYRQDPGQGLRLIYYSQIVNDFQKGDIAEGYSVSREKKESFPLTVTSAQKNPTAFYLCASAQTGKGEQFFGPGTRLTVL.

The V and J genes are TRBV27 and TRBJ1-2, with 8 bases aligning to TRBD1. V shed 5 bases, J shed 8 bases, and the junction held 7 bases outside the gene matches. The CDR3 runs 13 residues. The V gene's germline CDR1 is MNHEY and CDR2 SMNVEV (reference sequence). The CDR3 bases are TGTGCCAGCAGTACGACAGGGGACCGGGGCTACACCTTC. Protein product: CASSTTGDRGYTF.

This sequence joins TRBV30 and TRBJ1-3; 10 bases are shared with TRBD1. This CDR3 region has 17 residues. V lost 5 bases to trimming and J lost 4 bases; unmatched junction nucleotides: 14. Germline V gene lookup returns CDR1 GTSNPN and CDR2 SVGIG (reference sequence). The CDR3 loop is CAWGVGGTGVSGNTIYF. For the CDR3, the DNA is TGTGCCTGGGGGGTTGGCGGGACAGGGGTATCCGGAAACACCATATATTTT.

V is TRBV5-5 and J is TRBJ2-7, with D possibly being TRBD1 (6 bases). This CDR3 is built from 12 residues. Trimming left V 5 bases short and J 7 bases short, with 13 bases between. Germline CDR1 is SGHKS and CDR2 is YYEKEE (reference sequence). The CDR3 DNA follows: TGTGCCAGCAGTCCAGGGGCGCGGGAGCAGTACTTC. Protein: CASSPGAREQYF.

V and J are TRBV4-1 and TRBJ1-4; 7 nucleotides align to TRBD1. The CDR3 has 14 amino acids. V shed 2 bases and J 6 bases; nucleotides not matched to a gene: 3. Germline V gives CDR1 MGHRA, CDR2 YSYEKL. The CDR3 spells CASSQRTGDEKLFF. The CDR3 region has the DNA TGCGCCAGCAGCCAAAGGACAGGTGATGAAAAACTGTTTTTT.

The chain recombines TRBV4-1 with TRBJ2-7, with D perhaps TRBD1 (6 bases). The CDR3 runs 15 residues. CDR1 and CDR2 from the germline V gene are MGHRA and YSYEKL. V was shortened by 0 bases and J by 4 bases, with 13 bases between the two germline ends. This CDR3 is CASSQESDRWYEQYF. In DNA, the CDR3 is TGCGCCAGCAGCCAAGAGTCGGACAGATGGTACGAGCAGTACTTC.

The chain combines TRBV2 with TRBJ1-1; D may be TRBD1 (6 bases). This CDR3 spans 12 amino acids. The ends were cut back, 8 bases at V and 11 bases at J, with 18 bases in the middle. Germline values: CDR1 SNHLY, CDR2 FYNNEI. In DNA, the CDR3 is TGTGCCAGCGATCCGAACAGGGTCATGGCTTTCTTT. As protein: CASDPNRVMAFF.

The CDR3 here is CASSYVGGDNTEAFF. The DNA of the CDR3 is TGTGCCAGCAGTTACGTCGGAGGGGACAACACTGAAGCTTTCTTT. The chain carries TRBV6-5 and TRBJ1-1, with D possibly matching TRBD1 (5 bases). V was clipped by 2 bases and J by 2 bases, with 12 bases between them. Germline lookup yields CDR1 MNHEY and CDR2 SVGAGI. This CDR3 region has 15 residues.